This T cell receptor beta chain was profiled in a study of T cell responses to AZD1222 COVID-19 vaccine (TCRdb year 2021). Concerning the study at large: TCR sequencing covered roughly 230 trial participants: 200 to 220 given two doses of AZD1222 and 26 given two doses of MenACWY control vaccine. Trial participants were enrolled into age subgroups of 18-55, 56-69 and 70-plus years, which contained 148, 28 and 57 TCR-sequenced participants, respectively.

The table lists this clone with a count of one. Its target antigen remains unknown. Base qualities are not recorded, but no much larger clone differs from it by a single base. The time point tag for this specimen amounts to: about 28 days (+/-7) after the second vaccine dose. AZD1222 recipients given second doses at about 4 weeks or at about 12 weeks were pooled, since spike-specific TCR depth and breadth were not found to differ between the two schedules. Vaccinee samples came from UK trials COV001 and COV002, including a single-blind randomized controlled phase 2/3 trial of AZD1222 (ChAdOx1 nCoV-19) in healthy adults. Trial participant PBMC samples were collected at day 0 and day 28 after the second dose for TCRbeta chain sequencing. The CDR3 regions of human TCRbeta chains were subjected to immunosequencing. Per the original workflow: TCRs in the repertoires were compared against a reference library of SARS-CoV-2-specific TCRs that had been generated with the MIRA antigen-specificity platform. Breadth meant the fraction of unique TCRs that were SARS-CoV-2-associated, whereas depth meant the fraction of total T cells that were SARS-CoV-2-associated. Each spike-specific TCR was assigned to its reactive spike region and to a CD4 or CD8 class using the MIRA data. Log10-transformed breadth and depth values were compared by one-way ANOVA with Sidak's multiple comparisons tests. The source is immuneACCESS, and TCRdb retained only in-frame sequences with V and J called. Part of the clones is not carried over; for the studies checked, unresolved V genes explain less than half of this, and the remainder is unexplained. V and J calls and clone size come straight from that table; D and trimming were deduced from the DNA. Within this sample are more than 120,000 clones, with roughly 92% of them counted one time only. The top ten clones comprise about a tenth of the sample.

General conclusions and limits of the study: Conclusions about previously exposed vaccinees are limited, since just 6 or 7 AZD1222 recipients were seropositive for SARS-CoV-2 at baseline. Spike-specific TCR breadth and depth rose significantly after two AZD1222 doses compared with day 0 and with MenACWY recipients. Most participants were white British and females outnumbered males, and the authors suggested that clonal diversity may have been underestimated. Reportedly, almost half of the unique spike-specific TCRs recognized epitopes lying outside the regions that are mutated in the B.1.351 and B.1.1.7 variants. In the small 56-69-year group, the increase in depth fell short of significance, most likely because of low power. The whole spike protein was spanned by vaccine-associated CD4 TCRs, and dominant responses were seen in regions 160-218 and 743-854. Because no samples from the day 14 peak response were available, repertoires could be characterized only after the peak T cell response.

The cysteine opens and the phenylalanine closes a CDR3 of 13 amino acids. The kept DNA is CDR3 alone, 39 bases in frame from the first base. According to the germline V gene, CDR1 reads MGHRA and CDR2 reads YSYEKL. V gives up 1 base and J gives up 9 bases, and the segment between their germline ends measures 10 bases. This chain is built from TRBV4-1 and TRBJ1-5; perhaps TRBD1 is the D gene, with 5 bases matching. The source material was peripheral blood, sampled 28 days after the second AZD1222 dose. The source of this sequence is an adult who received the AZD1222 COVID-19 vaccine. The base sequence is TGCGCCAGCAGCCAAGTATGGGGCGGGCCCCAGCATTTT. This translates into CASSQVWGGPQHF.